These 16 T cell receptor beta chains share one sample of origin, sequenced in a study of blood T cell repertoires in COVID-19. Generated by immunoSEQ multiplex PCR, the TCRdb table keeps only in-frame clones and is missing some. The profile shows about 300,000 clones, over 75% of them singletons. Sequenced: peripheral blood. Receptor source: a woman aged 25 to 45 with COVID-19, enrolled during active disease.

This chain links TRBV4-3 with TRBJ2-1; 10 nucleotides line up with TRBD2. The J segment lost 3 bases and the V segment lost 0 bases, leaving 11 bases of the junction unmatched. CDR3 size: 19 residues. Germline V gene data show CDR1 as LGHNA and CDR2 as YSLEER. The DNA for the CDR3 is TGCGCCAGCAGCCAAGATCCCGTGACTAGCGGGCTTCTCTACAATGAGCAGTTCTTC. Its protein product is CASSQDPVTSGLLYNEQFF.

CDR3 region: CASSYQGANTEAFF. DNA of the CDR3: TGCGCCAGCAGCTACCAGGGGGCTAACACTGAAGCTTTCTTT. The V call is TRBV5-1, the J call TRBJ1-1; TRBD1 matches 8 bases. CDR3 length equals 14 residues. Per the germline V gene, CDR1 is SGHRS and CDR2 is YFSETQ. V lost 3 bases and J lost 2; bases outside the gene matches: 3.

The chain links TRBV29-1 to TRBJ2-2; 13 positions agree with TRBD2. Germline V gene lookup returns CDR1 SQVTM and CDR2 ANQGSEA. This CDR3 spans 15 amino acids. V gave up 7 bases and J gave up 7 bases; unmatched junction bases: 9. For the CDR3, the DNA is TGCAGCGCCCTCGGACTAGCGGGAGAAGTCGGGGAGCTGTTTTTT. It encodes CSALGLAGEVGELFF.

The chain joins TRBV5-1 to TRBJ1-6, with D maybe TRBD1 (6 bases). The CDR3 has 14 residues. Germline V gene sequence: CDR1 SGHRS, CDR2 YFSETQ. V gave up 3 bases and J gave up 7 bases, with 11 bases separating them. The CDR3 coding sequence is TGCGCCAGCAGCTACCGGGACACGAATTCACCCCTCCACTTT. Translating it yields CASSYRDTNSPLHF.

This chain connects TRBV19 to TRBJ2-7, with TRBD2 as a possible D gene (5 bases). This CDR3 spans 17 amino acids. The germline V gene has CDR1 LNHDA and CDR2 SQIVND (reference sequence). V lost 1 base, J lost 2 bases, and 18 bases lay in between. The CDR3 region is CASSIAPADRGTYEQYF. Written as DNA, the CDR3 is TGTGCCAGTAGTATAGCCCCGGCGGACCGAGGGACCTACGAGCAGTACTTC.

V gene TRBV6-5 combines with J gene TRBJ1-3, with D uncertain. This CDR3 contains 15 residues. Germline values: CDR1 MNHEY, CDR2 SVGAGI. Trimming cost V 2 bases and J 0 bases, with 8 bases left between them. The CDR3 nucleotides are TGTGCCAGCAGTTACAATCGGGGCTCTGGAAACACCATATATTTT. It translates to CASSYNRGSGNTIYF.

This rearrangement joins TRBV7-9 to TRBJ1-4; D ambiguous. There are 15 residues in the CDR3. Per the germline V gene, CDR1 is SEHNR and CDR2 is FQNEAQ (reference sequence). The germline V and J ends were trimmed by 8 bases and 0 bases, with 13 bases remaining between them. The CDR3 sequence: CASRVGGATNEKLFF. The CDR3 DNA sequence: TGTGCCAGCCGGGTAGGAGGTGCAACTAATGAAAAACTGTTTTTT.

This clone showed up just once. The chain recombines TRBV19 with TRBJ2-5; a possible D gene is TRBD2 (6 bases). Germline lookup yields CDR1 LNHDA and CDR2 SQIVND (reference sequence). This CDR3 has 16 amino acids. Trimming removed 5 bases at V and 5 bases at J, with 21 bases between. The CDR3 DNA follows: TGTGCCAGTAGTTCGCCAACCGGGACTGCGGGGGAGACCCAGTACTTC. It translates to CASSSPTGTAGETQYF.

The V and J genes are TRBV6-5 and TRBJ1-3; D uncertain. V was trimmed by 0 bases and J by 2 bases, leaving 5 bases between them. The CDR3 has 14 amino acids. Germline CDR1 MNHEY, CDR2 SVGAGI. The chain's CDR3 is CASSYSTTGNTIYF. The CDR3 DNA is TGTGCCAGCAGTTACTCGACAACTGGAAACACCATATATTTT.

This clone was recorded once. The rearrangement joins TRBV6-2 or TRBV6-3 to TRBJ1-1; a possible D gene is TRBD1 (6 bases). Per germline, CDR1 MNHEY and CDR2 SVGEGT. Trimming pared 6 bases from V and 4 bases from J, leaving 15 bases between. The CDR3 sequence is 14 residues long. CDR3: CASSRTAPGTEAFF. CDR3 DNA sequence: TGTGCCAGCAGCCGGACAGCGCCGGGCACTGAAGCTTTCTTT.

J is TRBJ2-1 and V is TRBV18; possibly TRBD2 for D (6 bases). Trimming removed 4 bases at V and 10 bases at J, with 20 bases between. Germline V gives CDR1 KGHSH, CDR2 LQKENI. CDR3 length equals 15 residues. In nucleotides, the CDR3 is TGTGCCAGCTCACTCATGGCGGGGCCAGAGGGGGAGCAGTTCTTC. Translated: CASSLMAGPEGEQFF. Full variable domain (outside the CDR3, taken from reference TRBV18 and TRBJ2-1): NAGVMQNPRHLVRRRGQEARLRCSPMKGHSHVYWYRQLPEEGLKFMVYLQKENIIDESGMPKERFSAEFPKEGPSILRIQQVVRGDSAAYFCASSLMAGPEGEQFFGPGTRLTVL.

The J gene is TRBJ2-7, the V gene TRBV14, with 9 positions matching TRBD1. Germline loops: CDR1 SGHDN, CDR2 FVKESK. This CDR3 contains 17 residues. The V and J ends lost 0 bases and 2 bases, in that order; junction bases with no gene match: 8. The CDR3 protein is CASSQDRWDRDAYEQYF. The DNA for the CDR3 is TGTGCCAGCAGCCAAGACAGGTGGGACAGGGACGCCTACGAGCAGTACTTC. Full variable domain (remainder filled in from reference TRBV14 and TRBJ2-7): EAGVTQFPSHSVIEKGQTVTLRCDPISGHDNLYWYRRVMGKEIKFLLHFVKESKQDESGMPNNRFLAERTGGTYSTLKVQPAELEDSGVYFCASSQDRWDRDAYEQYFGPGTRLTVT.

In its sample, this clone was seen once. CDR3 region: CASNDPRRYTDTQYF. CDR3 DNA sequence: TGTGCCAGCAACGACCCGCGGAGGTACACAGATACGCAGTATTTT. The chain recombines TRBV2 with TRBJ2-3, with a weak D call TRBD2 (5 bases). V was clipped by 7 bases and J by 2 bases, with 16 bases between them. The CDR3 consists of 15 residues. Germline lookup yields CDR1 SNHLY and CDR2 FYNNEI. The complete variable domain, with remaining parts taken from reference TRBV2 and TRBJ2-3, reads EPEVTQTPSHQVTQMGQEVILRCVPISNHLYFYWYRQILGQKVEFLVSFYNNEISEKSEIFDDQFSVERPDGSNFTLKIRSTKLEDSAMYFCASNDPRRYTDTQYFGPGTRLTVL.

J is TRBJ2-7 and V is TRBV7-9; 7 bases line up with TRBD1. Germline CDR1 is SEHNR and CDR2 is FQNEAQ (reference sequence). This CDR3 comprises 13 residues. Trimming took 5 bases from V and 5 from J; bases not matched to a gene: 6. CDR3 loop: CASSTGQVDEQYF. CDR3 DNA sequence: TGTGCCAGCAGCACCGGACAGGTAGACGAGCAGTACTTC.

The CDR3 region is CASTYRGTDTQYF. CDR3 sequence (DNA): TGTGCCAGTACTTACAGGGGCACAGATACGCAGTATTTT. The chain employs TRBV19 and TRBJ2-3; D is possibly TRBD1 (6 bases). The germline V and J ends were trimmed by 7 bases and 1 base, with 9 bases remaining between them. This CDR3 is built from 13 residues. Germline loops: CDR1 LNHDA, CDR2 SQIVND (reference sequence).

The rearrangement links TRBV6-6 to TRBJ2-7, with a possible D match to TRBD2 (5 bases). There are 13 residues in the CDR3. Looked up from germline, CDR1 is MNHNY and CDR2 is SVGAGI (reference sequence). V lost 6 bases, J lost 0 bases, and 9 bases lay in between. The CDR3: CASRSTISYEQYF. DNA for the CDR3: TGTGCCAGCAGGTCGACTATCTCCTACGAGCAGTACTTC.